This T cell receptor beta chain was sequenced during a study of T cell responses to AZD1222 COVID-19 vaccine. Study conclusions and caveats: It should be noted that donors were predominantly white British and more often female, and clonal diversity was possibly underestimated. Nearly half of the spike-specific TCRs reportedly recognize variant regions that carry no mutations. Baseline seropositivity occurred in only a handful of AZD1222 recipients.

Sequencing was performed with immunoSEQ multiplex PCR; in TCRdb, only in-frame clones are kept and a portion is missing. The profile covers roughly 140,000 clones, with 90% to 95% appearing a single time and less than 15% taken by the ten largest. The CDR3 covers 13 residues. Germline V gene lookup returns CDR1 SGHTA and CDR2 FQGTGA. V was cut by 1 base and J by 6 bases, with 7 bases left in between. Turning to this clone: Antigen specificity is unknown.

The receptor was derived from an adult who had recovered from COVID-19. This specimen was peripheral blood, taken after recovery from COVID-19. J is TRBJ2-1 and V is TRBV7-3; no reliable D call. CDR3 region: CASSLRQLNEQFF. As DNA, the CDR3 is TGTGCCAGCAGCTTAAGGCAGCTCAATGAGCAGTTCTTC.